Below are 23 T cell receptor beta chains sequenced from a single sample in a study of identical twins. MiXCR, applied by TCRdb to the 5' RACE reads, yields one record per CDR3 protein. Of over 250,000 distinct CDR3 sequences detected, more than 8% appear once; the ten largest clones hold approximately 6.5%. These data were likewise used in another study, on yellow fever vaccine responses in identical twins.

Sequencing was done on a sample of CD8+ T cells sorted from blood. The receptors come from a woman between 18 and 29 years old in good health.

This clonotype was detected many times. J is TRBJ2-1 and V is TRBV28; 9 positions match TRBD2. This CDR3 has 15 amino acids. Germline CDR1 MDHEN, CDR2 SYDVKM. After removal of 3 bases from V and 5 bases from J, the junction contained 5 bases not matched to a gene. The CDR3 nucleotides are TGTGCCAGCAGTTTGAGCGGGAGGATCAACAATGAGCAGTTCTTC. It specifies CASSLSGRINNEQFF.

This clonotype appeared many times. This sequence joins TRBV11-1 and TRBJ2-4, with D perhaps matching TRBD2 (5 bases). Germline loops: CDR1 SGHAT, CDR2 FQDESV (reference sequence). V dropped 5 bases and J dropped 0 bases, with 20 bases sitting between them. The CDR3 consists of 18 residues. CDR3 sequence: CASSNLIGENVAKNIQYF. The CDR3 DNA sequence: TGTGCCAGCAGCAATTTAATTGGGGAGAATGTAGCCAAAAACATTCAGTACTTC.

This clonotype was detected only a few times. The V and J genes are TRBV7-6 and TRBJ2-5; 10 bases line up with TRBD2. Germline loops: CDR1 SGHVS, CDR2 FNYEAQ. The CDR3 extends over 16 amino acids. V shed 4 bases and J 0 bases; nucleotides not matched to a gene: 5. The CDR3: CASSSRTSGYQETQYF. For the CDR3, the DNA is TGTGCCAGCAGCTCAAGGACTAGCGGATACCAAGAGACCCAGTACTTC.

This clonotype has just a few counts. CDR3 loop: CSAAEGSYNEQFF. The CDR3 nucleotides are TGCAGTGCGGCGGAGGGCTCCTACAATGAGCAGTTCTTC. This rearrangement joins TRBV20-1 to TRBJ2-1, with D maybe TRBD2 (6 bases). The CDR3 runs to 13 residues. Germline assignment: CDR1 DFQATT and CDR2 SNEGSKA (reference sequence). Trimming shortened V by 6 bases and J by 0 bases, and 9 bases separated the two germline ends.

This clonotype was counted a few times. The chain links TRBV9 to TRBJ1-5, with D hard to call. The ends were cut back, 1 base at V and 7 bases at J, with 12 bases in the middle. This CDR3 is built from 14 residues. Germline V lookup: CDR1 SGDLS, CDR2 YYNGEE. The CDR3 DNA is TGTGCCAGCAGCGTAACGGGTATGGGACAGCCCCAGCATTTT. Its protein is CASSVTGMGQPQHF.

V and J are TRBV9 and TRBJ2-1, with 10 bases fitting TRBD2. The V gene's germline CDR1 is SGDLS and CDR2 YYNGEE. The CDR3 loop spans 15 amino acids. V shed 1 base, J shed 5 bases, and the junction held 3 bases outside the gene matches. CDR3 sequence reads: CASSVSAGGHNEQFF. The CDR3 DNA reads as TGTGCCAGCAGCGTATCAGCGGGGGGGCACAATGAGCAGTTCTTC. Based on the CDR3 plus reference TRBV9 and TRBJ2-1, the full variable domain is DSGVTQTPKHLITATGQRVTLRCSPRSGDLSVYWYQQSLDQGLQFLIQYYNGEERAKGNILERFSAQQFPDLHSELNLSSLELGDSALYFCASSVSAGGHNEQFFGPGTRLTVL.

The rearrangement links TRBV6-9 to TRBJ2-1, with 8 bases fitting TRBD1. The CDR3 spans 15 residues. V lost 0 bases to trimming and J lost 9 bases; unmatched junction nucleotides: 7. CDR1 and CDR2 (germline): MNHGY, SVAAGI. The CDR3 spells CASSYSTAGGLEQFF. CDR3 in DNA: TGTGCCAGCAGTTATTCGACCGCAGGGGGCCTTGAGCAGTTCTTC.

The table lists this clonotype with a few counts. CDR3 region: CASSLKGVNEKLFF. CDR3 DNA: TGCGCCAGCAGCTTGAAAGGGGTTAATGAAAAACTGTTTTTT. The genes are TRBV5-1 and TRBJ1-4, with D possibly matching TRBD1 (5 bases). This CDR3 is 14 amino acids long. Trimming stripped 1 base from V and 4 bases from J, with 8 bases between. Germline loops: CDR1 SGHRS, CDR2 YFSETQ.

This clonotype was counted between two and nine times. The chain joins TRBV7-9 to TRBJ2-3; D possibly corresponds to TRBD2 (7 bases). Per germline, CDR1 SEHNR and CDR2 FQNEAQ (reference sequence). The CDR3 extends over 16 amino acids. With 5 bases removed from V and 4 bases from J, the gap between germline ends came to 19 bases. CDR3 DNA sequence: TGTGCCAGCAGCCCACTTGGGGGGGCCACCGCAGATACGCAGTATTTT. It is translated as CASSPLGGATADTQYF.

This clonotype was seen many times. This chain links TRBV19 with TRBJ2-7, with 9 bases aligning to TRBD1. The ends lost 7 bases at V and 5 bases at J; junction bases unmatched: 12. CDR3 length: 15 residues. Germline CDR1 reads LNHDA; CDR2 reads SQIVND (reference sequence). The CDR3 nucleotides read TGTGCCAGTACCCCTCCGGGACAGGGCGTAGACGAGCAGTACTTC. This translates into CASTPPGQGVDEQYF.

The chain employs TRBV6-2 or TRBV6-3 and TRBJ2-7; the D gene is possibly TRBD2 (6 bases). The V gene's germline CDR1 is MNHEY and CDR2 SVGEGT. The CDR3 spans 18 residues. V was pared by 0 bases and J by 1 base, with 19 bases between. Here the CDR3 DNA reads TGTGCCAGCAGTTACTCGAATTCGGAAGTGGCGGGGTCCTACGAGCAGTACTTC. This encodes CASSYSNSEVAGSYEQYF.

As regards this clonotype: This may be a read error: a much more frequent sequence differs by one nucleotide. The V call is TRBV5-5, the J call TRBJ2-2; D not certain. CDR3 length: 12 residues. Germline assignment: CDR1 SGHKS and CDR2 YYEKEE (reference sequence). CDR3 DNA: TGTGCCATCAGCCCGAACCCCGGGGAGCTGTTTTTT. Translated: CAISPNPGELFF. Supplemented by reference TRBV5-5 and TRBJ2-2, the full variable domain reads DAGVTQSPTHLIKTRGQQVTLRCSPISGHKSVSWYQQVLGQGPQFIFQYYEKEERGRGNFPDRFSARQFPNYSSELNVNALLLGDSALYLCAISPNPGELFFGEGSRLTVL.

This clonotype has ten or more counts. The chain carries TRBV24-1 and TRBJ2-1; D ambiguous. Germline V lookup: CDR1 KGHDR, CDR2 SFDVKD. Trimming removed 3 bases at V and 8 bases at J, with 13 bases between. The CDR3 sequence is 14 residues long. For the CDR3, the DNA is TGTGCCACCAGTGATAAAGCCCCGGGCCATGAGCAGTTCTTC. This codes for CATSDKAPGHEQFF.

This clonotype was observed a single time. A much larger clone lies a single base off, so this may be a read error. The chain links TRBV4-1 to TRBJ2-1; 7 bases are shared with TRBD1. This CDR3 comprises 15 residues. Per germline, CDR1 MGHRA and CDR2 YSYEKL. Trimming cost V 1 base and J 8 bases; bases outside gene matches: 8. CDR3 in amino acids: CASSQAVSTGDEQFF. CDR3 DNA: TGCGCCAGCAGCCAAGCTGTGTCCACAGGGGATGAGCAGTTCTTC.

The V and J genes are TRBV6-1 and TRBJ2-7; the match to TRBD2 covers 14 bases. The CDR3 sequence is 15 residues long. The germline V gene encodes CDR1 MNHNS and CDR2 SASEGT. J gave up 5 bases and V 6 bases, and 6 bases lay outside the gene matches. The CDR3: CASSIGTSGSHEQYF. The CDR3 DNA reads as TGTGCCAGCAGCATTGGGACTAGCGGGAGTCACGAGCAGTACTTC.

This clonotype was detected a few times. DNA of the CDR3: TGCAGTGCTAGGGGATTTAGGACTCAAAATGAAAAACTGTTTTTT. As protein: CSARGFRTQNEKLFF. The gene calls are TRBV20-1 and TRBJ1-4; D gene uncertain. The germline V and J ends were trimmed by 3 bases and 5 bases, with 16 bases remaining between them. Germline V lookup: CDR1 DFQATT, CDR2 SNEGSKA (reference sequence). The CDR3 extends over 15 amino acids.

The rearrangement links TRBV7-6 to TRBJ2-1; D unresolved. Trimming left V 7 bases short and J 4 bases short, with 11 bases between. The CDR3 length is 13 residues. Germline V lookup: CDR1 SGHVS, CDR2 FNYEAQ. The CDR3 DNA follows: TGTGCCAGCATCTCCCTAGGGTACAATGAGCAGTTCTTC. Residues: CASISLGYNEQFF. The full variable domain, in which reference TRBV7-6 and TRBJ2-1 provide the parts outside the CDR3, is GAGVSQSPRYKVTKRGQDVALRCDPISGHVSLYWYRQALGQGPEFLTYFNYEAQQDKSGLPNDRFSAERPEGSISTLTIQRTEQRDSAMYRCASISLGYNEQFFGPGTRLTVL.

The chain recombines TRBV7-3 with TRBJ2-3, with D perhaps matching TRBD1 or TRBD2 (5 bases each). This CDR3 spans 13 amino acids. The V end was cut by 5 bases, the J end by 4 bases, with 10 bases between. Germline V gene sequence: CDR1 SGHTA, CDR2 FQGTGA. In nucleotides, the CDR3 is TGTGCCAGCAGCCGGGTGGGGGCAGATACGCAGTATTTT. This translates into CASSRVGADTQYF.

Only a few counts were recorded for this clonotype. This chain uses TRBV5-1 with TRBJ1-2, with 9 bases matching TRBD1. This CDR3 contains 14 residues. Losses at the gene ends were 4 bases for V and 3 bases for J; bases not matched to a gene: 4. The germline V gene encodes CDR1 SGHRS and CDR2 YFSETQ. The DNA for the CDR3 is TGCGCCAGCAGCGGGGACAGGGCGGACTATGGCTACACCTTC. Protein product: CASSGDRADYGYTF.

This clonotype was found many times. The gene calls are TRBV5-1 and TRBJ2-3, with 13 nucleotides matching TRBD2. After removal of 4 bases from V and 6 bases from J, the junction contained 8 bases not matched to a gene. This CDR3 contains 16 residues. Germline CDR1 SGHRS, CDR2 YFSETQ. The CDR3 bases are TGCGCCAGCAGCGCTACTAGCGGGAGGGACTGGGATACGCAGTATTTT. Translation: CASSATSGRDWDTQYF. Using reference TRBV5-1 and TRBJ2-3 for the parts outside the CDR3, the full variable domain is KAGVTQTPRYLIKTRGQQVTLSCSPISGHRSVSWYQQTPGQGLQFLFEYFSETQRNKGNFPGRFSGRQFSNSRSEMNVSTLELGDSALYLCASSATSGRDWDTQYFGPGTRLTVL.

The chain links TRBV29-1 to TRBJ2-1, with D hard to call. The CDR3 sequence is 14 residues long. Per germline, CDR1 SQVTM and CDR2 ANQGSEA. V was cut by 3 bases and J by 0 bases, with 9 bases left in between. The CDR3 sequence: CSVEGGSSYNEQFF. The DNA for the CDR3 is TGCAGCGTTGAGGGCGGCTCCTCCTACAATGAGCAGTTCTTC.

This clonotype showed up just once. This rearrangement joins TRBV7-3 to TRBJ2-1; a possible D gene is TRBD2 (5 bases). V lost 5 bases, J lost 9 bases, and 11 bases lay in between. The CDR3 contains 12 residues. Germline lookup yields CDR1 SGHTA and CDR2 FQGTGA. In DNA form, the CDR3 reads TGTGCCAGCAGCCCGTCGGCGGGTGAGCAGTTCTTC. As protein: CASSPSAGEQFF. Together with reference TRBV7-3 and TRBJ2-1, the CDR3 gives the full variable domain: GAGVSQTPSNKVTEKGKYVELRCDPISGHTALYWYRQSLGQGPEFLIYFQGTGAADDSGLPNDRFFAVRPEGSVSTLKIQRTERGDSAVYLCASSPSAGEQFFGPGTRLTVL.

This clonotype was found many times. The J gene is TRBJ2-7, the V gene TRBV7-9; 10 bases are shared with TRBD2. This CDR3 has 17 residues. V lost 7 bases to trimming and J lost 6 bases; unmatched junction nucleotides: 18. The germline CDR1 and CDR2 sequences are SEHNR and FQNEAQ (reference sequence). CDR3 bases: TGTGCCAGCACTCCCGCCGGGACTAGCGATTTCTCGGCCGAGCAGTACTTC. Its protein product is CASTPAGTSDFSAEQYF.